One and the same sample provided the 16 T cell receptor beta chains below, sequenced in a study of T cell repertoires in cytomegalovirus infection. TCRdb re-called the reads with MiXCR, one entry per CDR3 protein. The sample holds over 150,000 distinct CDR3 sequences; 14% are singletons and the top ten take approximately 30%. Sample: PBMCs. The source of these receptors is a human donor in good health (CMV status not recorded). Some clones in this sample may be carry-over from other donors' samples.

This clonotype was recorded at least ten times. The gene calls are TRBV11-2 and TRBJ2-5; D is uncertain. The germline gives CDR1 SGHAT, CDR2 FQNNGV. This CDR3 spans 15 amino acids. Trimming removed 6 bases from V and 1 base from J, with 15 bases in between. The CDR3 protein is CASSLMKTLQETQYF. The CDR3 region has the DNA TGTGCCAGCAGTTTAATGAAGACACTCCAAGAGACCCAGTACTTC.

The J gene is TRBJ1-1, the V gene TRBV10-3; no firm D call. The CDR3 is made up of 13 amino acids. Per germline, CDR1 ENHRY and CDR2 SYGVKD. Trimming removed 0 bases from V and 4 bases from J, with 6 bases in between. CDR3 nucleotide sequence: TGTGCCATCAGTGAGTCGTCTCGCACTGAAGCTTTCTTT. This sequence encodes CAISESSRTEAFF.

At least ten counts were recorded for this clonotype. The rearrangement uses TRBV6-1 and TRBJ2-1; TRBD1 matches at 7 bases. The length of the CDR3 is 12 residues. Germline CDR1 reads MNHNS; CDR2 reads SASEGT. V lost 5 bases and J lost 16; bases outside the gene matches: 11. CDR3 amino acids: CASSLDRVVLFF. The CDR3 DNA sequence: TGTGCCAGCAGTCTCGACAGGGTGGTTCTTTTCTTC.

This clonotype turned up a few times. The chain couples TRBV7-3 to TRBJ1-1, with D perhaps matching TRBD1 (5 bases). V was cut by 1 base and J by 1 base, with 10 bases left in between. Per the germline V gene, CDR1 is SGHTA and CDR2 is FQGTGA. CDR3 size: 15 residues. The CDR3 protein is CASSLIRAQNTEAFF. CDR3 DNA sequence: TGTGCCAGCAGCTTAATCAGGGCCCAGAACACTGAAGCTTTCTTT. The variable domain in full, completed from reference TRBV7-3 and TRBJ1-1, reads GAGVSQTPSNKVTEKGKYVELRCDPISGHTALYWYRQSLGQGPEFLIYFQGTGAADDSGLPNDRFFAVRPEGSVSTLKIQRTERGDSAVYLCASSLIRAQNTEAFFGQGTRLTVV.

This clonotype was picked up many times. The CDR3 DNA reads as TGTGCCAGCAGCCAGGGTACGGGACTAAGCTCCTACGAGCAGTACTTC. Protein: CASSQGTGLSSYEQYF. The genes are TRBV7-2 and TRBJ2-7; 7 positions agree with TRBD2. This CDR3 spans 16 amino acids. J was trimmed by 0 bases and V by 5 bases; bases with no gene match: 10. Germline V gene lookup returns CDR1 SGHTA and CDR2 FQGNSA.

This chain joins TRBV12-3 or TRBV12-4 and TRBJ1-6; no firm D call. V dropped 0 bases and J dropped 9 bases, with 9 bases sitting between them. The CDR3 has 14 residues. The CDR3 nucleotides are TGTGCCAGCAGTTTAGCAGGCACGGGTTCACCCCTCCACTTT. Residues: CASSLAGTGSPLHF.

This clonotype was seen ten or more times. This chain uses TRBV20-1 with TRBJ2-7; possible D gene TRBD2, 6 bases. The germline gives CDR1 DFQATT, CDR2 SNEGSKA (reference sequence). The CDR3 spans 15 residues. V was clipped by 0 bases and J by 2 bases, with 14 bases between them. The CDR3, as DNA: TGCAGTGCTAGAGACAGGCTAGCGTATACCTACGAGCAGTACTTC. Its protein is CSARDRLAYTYEQYF.

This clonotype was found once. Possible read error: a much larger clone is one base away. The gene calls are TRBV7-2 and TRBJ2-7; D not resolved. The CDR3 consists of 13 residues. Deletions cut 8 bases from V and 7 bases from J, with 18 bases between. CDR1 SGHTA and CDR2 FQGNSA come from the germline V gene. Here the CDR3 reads CASGLLVLQEQYF. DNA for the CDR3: TGTGCCAGCGGCCTCCTGGTTCTTCAGGAGCAGTACTTC. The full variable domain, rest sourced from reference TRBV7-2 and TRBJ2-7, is GAGVSQSPSNKVTEKGKDVELRCDPISGHTALYWYRQSLGQGLEFLIYFQGNSAPDKSGLPSDRFSAERTGGSVSTLTIQRTQQEDSAVYLCASGLLVLQEQYFGPGTRLTVT.

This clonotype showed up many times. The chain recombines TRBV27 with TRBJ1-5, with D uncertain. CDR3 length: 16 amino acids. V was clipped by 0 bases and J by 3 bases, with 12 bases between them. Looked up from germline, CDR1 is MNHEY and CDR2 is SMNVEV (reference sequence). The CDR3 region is CASSLSIPSLNQPQHF. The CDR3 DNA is TGTGCCAGCAGTTTATCGATCCCGAGCCTCAATCAGCCCCAGCATTTT.

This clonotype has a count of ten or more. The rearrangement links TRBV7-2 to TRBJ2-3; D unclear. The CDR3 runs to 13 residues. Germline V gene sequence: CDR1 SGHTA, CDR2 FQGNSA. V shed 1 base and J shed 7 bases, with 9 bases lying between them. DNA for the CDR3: TGTGCCAGCAGCTTAGAGGTGGCGAATACGCAGTATTTT. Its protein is CASSLEVANTQYF.

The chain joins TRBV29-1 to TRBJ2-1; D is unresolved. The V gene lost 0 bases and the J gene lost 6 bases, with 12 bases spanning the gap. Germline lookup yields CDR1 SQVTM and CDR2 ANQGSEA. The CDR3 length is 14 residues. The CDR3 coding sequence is TGCAGCGTTGAAGATTGGAACTGGGGCAATGAGCAGTTCTTC. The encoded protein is CSVEDWNWGNEQFF.

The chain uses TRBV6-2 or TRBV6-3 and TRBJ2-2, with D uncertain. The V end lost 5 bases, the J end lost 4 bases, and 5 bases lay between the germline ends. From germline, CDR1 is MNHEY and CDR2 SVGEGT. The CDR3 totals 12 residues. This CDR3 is CASSTVTGELFF. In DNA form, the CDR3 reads TGTGCCAGCAGTACAGTCACCGGGGAGCTGTTTTTT.

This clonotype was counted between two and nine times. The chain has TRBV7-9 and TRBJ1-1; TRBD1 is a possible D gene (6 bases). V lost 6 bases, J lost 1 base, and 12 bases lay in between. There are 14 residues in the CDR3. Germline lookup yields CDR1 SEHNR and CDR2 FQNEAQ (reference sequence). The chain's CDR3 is CASRPEGGNTEAFF. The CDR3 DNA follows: TGTGCCAGCAGGCCAGAAGGGGGGAACACTGAAGCTTTCTTT.

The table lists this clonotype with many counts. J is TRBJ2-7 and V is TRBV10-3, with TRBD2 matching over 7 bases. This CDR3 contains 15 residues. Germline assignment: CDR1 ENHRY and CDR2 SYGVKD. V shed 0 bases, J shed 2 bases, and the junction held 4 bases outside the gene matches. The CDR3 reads CAISESTGTTYEQYF. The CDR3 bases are TGTGCCATCAGTGAGTCAACCGGGACTACCTACGAGCAGTACTTC.

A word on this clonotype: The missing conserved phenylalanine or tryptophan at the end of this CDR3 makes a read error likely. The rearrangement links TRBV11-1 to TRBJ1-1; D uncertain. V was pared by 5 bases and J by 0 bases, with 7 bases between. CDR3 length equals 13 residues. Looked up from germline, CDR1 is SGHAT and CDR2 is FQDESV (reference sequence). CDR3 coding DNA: TGTGCCAGCAGCGGTAAAATGAACACTGAAGCTTTCTTA. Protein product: CASSGKMNTEAFL.

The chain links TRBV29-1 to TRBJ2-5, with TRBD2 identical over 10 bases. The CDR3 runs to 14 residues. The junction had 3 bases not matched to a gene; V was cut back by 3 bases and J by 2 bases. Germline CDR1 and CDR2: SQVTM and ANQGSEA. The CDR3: CSVDTSGIQETQYF. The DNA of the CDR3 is TGCAGCGTTGACACTAGCGGGATTCAAGAGACCCAGTACTTC.